This TCR beta chain was sequenced for a study of control samples from healthy donors and cancer patients. This CDR3 has 17 residues. Unmatched junction bases numbered 10, after V lost 4 bases and J lost 0 bases. CDR1 SQVTM and CDR2 ANQGSEA come from the germline V gene. Repertoires were generated with immunoSEQ multiplex PCR, while TCRdb's copy carries only in-frame clones and drops some. Of about 28,000 clones in the sample, roughly 91% were seen once. This TCR was sampled from a man aged 50-59 years with lung cancer. The chain couples TRBV29-1 to TRBJ2-2; 8 bases align to TRBD1. Sample: PBMCs. The CDR3 DNA sequence: TGCAGCGTTGCCTTGCTGGGGACAGGATCGAACACCGGGGAGCTGTTTTTT. Protein product: CSVALLGTGSNTGELFF.